A selection of T cell receptor beta chains follows, all from one sample in a study of post-analysis software for immune sequencing data. From the PCR reads, TCRdb called clonotypes with MiXCR, one entry per CDR3 protein. The data show about 540,000 distinct CDR3 sequences, with around 36% seen just once and approximately 5.4% held by the top ten. Sequencing was performed on blood. These receptors came from a girl aged 2-17 years with multiple sclerosis. CDR3s include the opening cysteine and the closing phenylalanine or tryptophan. Fields, in order: V gene, clone size, D gene, J gene, CDR3 protein, CDR3 DNA. A D gene is named only where the DNA matches it firmly. The size field is filled for only some rows; it gives once, few, many or a size class.

v_gene: TRBV20-1
abundance: .
d_gene: .
j_gene: TRBJ2-1
CDR3aa: CSAMGLPQQFF
CDR3nt: TGCAGTGCTATGGGACTCCCCCAGCAGTTCTTC

v_gene: TRBV18
abundance: .
d_gene: .
j_gene: TRBJ2-2
CDR3aa: CASSLTVGAGELFF
CDR3nt: TGTGCCAGCTCACTTACCGTTGGGGCCGGGGAGCTGTTTTTT

v_gene: TRBV4-1
abundance: .
d_gene: .
j_gene: TRBJ1-1
CDR3aa: CASSQDRTAFF
CDR3nt: TGCGCCAGCAGCCAAGACCGTACAGCTTTCTTT

v_gene: TRBV24-1
abundance: few
d_gene: .
j_gene: TRBJ2-5
CDR3aa: CATSEGGEETQYF
CDR3nt: TGTGCCACCAGTGAAGGAGGAGAAGAGACCCAGTACTTC

v_gene: TRBV29-1
abundance: few
d_gene: .
j_gene: TRBJ2-3
CDR3aa: CSADRGTSSDTQYF
CDR3nt: TGCAGCGCCGACAGGGGGACTAGTTCTGATACGCAGTATTTT

v_gene: TRBV6-6
abundance: few
d_gene: TRBD1
j_gene: TRBJ1-2
CDR3aa: CASSYTGVIVDGYTF
CDR3nt: TGTGCCAGCAGTTACACAGGGGTAATTGTAGATGGCTACACCTTC

v_gene: TRBV28
abundance: .
d_gene: .
j_gene: TRBJ2-1
CDR3aa: CASSFSVGQFF
CDR3nt: TGTGCCAGCAGTTTCTCGGTGGGGCAGTTCTTC

v_gene: TRBV2
abundance: .
d_gene: .
j_gene: TRBJ2-5
CDR3aa: CASSEWGKQETQYF
CDR3nt: TGTGCCAGCAGTGAATGGGGGAAGCAAGAGACCCAGTACTTC

v_gene: TRBV5-1
abundance: few
d_gene: TRBD1
j_gene: TRBJ1-2
CDR3aa: CASSLDVILPGQRDYGYTF
CDR3nt: TGCGCCAGCAGCTTGGACGTCATTCTACCGGGACAGAGAGATTATGGCTACACCTTC

v_gene: TRBV24-1
abundance: .
d_gene: .
j_gene: TRBJ2-1
CDR3aa: CATSVMGNEQFF
CDR3nt: TGTGCCACCAGTGTTATGGGAAATGAGCAGTTCTTC

v_gene: TRBV20-1
abundance: .
d_gene: .
j_gene: TRBJ2-3
CDR3aa: CSAQRGETDTQYF
CDR3nt: TGCAGTGCTCAACGAGGGGAAACAGATACGCAGTATTTT

v_gene: TRBV6-5
abundance: .
d_gene: TRBD1
j_gene: TRBJ1-6
CDR3aa: CASSSTPTGRNSPLHF
CDR3nt: TGTGCCAGCAGTTCTACGCCGACAGGGAGAAATTCACCCCTCCACTTT

v_gene: TRBV10-3
abundance: few
d_gene: TRBD2
j_gene: TRBJ2-5
CDR3aa: CAISEASGGQETQYF
CDR3nt: TGTGCCATCAGTGAGGCTAGCGGGGGGCAAGAGACCCAGTACTTC

v_gene: TRBV7-2
abundance: few
d_gene: .
j_gene: TRBJ1-2
CDR3aa: CASSLRDTNYGYTF
CDR3nt: TGTGCCAGCAGCTTAAGGGACACAAACTATGGCTACACCTTC

v_gene: TRBV25-1
abundance: many
d_gene: .
j_gene: TRBJ1-2
CDR3aa: CASSESSPAGWDGYTF
CDR3nt: TGTGCCAGCAGTGAATCCAGCCCCGCAGGGTGGGATGGCTACACCTTC

v_gene: TRBV27
abundance: .
d_gene: .
j_gene: TRBJ2-6
CDR3aa: CASSFSTGANVLTF
CDR3nt: TGTGCCAGCAGTTTCAGTACTGGGGCCAACGTCCTGACTTTC

v_gene: TRBV27
abundance: few
d_gene: .
j_gene: TRBJ2-5
CDR3aa: CASSPMISGPIRETQYF
CDR3nt: TGTGCCAGCAGTCCAATGATCTCGGGACCCATCCGGGAGACCCAGTACTTC

v_gene: TRBV5-1
abundance: .
d_gene: .
j_gene: TRBJ2-1
CDR3aa: CASSLPPLYEQFF
CDR3nt: TGCGCCAGCAGCTTGCCCCCACTCTATGAGCAGTTCTTC

v_gene: TRBV29-1
abundance: .
d_gene: .
j_gene: TRBJ2-5
CDR3aa: CSVEPGQGIGRRQETQYF
CDR3nt: TGCAGCGTTGAACCCGGGCAGGGTATCGGAAGGCGGCAAGAGACCCAGTACTTC

v_gene: TRBV6-1
abundance: .
d_gene: TRBD1
j_gene: TRBJ1-6
CDR3aa: CASSEGSGGRSPLHF
CDR3nt: TGTGCCAGCAGTGAAGGGTCAGGGGGTCGTTCACCCCTCCACTTT

v_gene: TRBV29-1
abundance: few
d_gene: .
j_gene: TRBJ2-3
CDR3aa: CSVEKGMGSDTQYF
CDR3nt: TGCAGCGTTGAAAAGGGGATGGGATCCGATACGCAGTATTTT

v_gene: TRBV20-1
abundance: few
d_gene: TRBD2
j_gene: TRBJ2-3
CDR3aa: CSARDPAGGADTQYF
CDR3nt: TGCAGTGCTAGAGATCCGGCGGGGGGCGCAGATACGCAGTATTTT

v_gene: TRBV7-2
abundance: .
d_gene: .
j_gene: TRBJ1-2
CDR3aa: CASSLAWGSEYGYTF
CDR3nt: TGTGCCAGCAGCTTAGCGTGGGGGTCCGAATATGGCTACACCTTC

v_gene: TRBV25-1
abundance: .
d_gene: .
j_gene: TRBJ2-5
CDR3aa: CASSEPSRAGETQYF
CDR3nt: TGTGCCAGCAGTGAGCCCAGCAGGGCAGGGGAGACCCAGTACTTC

v_gene: TRBV3-1
abundance: .
d_gene: .
j_gene: TRBJ1-1
CDR3aa: CASSQEWGRAFF
CDR3nt: TGTGCCAGCAGCCAAGAGTGGGGCAGAGCTTTCTTT

v_gene: TRBV10-2
abundance: .
d_gene: .
j_gene: TRBJ2-3
CDR3aa: CASRFRGSTDTQYF
CDR3nt: TGCGCCAGCAGGTTCAGGGGTAGCACAGATACGCAGTATTTT